The next 31 T cell receptor beta chains were all read from a single sample in a study of blood T cell repertoires in COVID-19. Clones were sequenced by immunoSEQ multiplex PCR, and TCRdb holds only the in-frame ones, with some missing. The table includes over 200,000 clones, 70% to 90% detected once. The sequenced sample consisted of PBMCs or T cells enriched from blood (not recorded which). These receptors all stem from a man aged 25-45 years who had recovered from COVID-19.

The chain is built from TRBV5-6 and TRBJ2-3; 8 bases line up with TRBD2. Germline CDR1 reads SGHDT; CDR2 reads YYEEEE. This CDR3 contains 15 residues. The trim removed 2 bases at V and 2 bases at J, leaving 4 bases unmatched. This CDR3 reads CASSFSGRLTDTQYF. The CDR3 nucleotides read TGTGCCAGCAGCTTCAGCGGGAGACTCACAGATACGCAGTATTTT. Based on the CDR3 plus reference TRBV5-6 and TRBJ2-3, the full variable domain is DAGVTQSPTHLIKTRGQQVTLRCSPKSGHDTVSWYQQALGQGPQFIFQYYEEEERQRGNFPDRFSGHQFPNYSSELNVNALLLGDSALYLCASSFSGRLTDTQYFGPGTRLTVL.

Of note for this clone: The sample holds other DNA sequences that translate to the same CDR3. The rearrangement joins TRBV30 to TRBJ1-5; 9 positions match TRBD1. From germline, CDR1 is GTSNPN and CDR2 SVGIG (reference sequence). CDR3 size: 14 residues. V shed 0 bases and J 7 bases; nucleotides not matched to a gene: 4. The CDR3 reads CAWSVGQGNQPQHF. CDR3 DNA: TGTGCCTGGAGTGTAGGACAGGGGAACCAGCCCCAGCATTTT.

The V call is TRBV4-3, the J call TRBJ1-6; no reliable D call. CDR3 size: 12 residues. Germline values: CDR1 LGHNA, CDR2 YSLEER. V shed 3 bases and J shed 10 bases, with 7 bases lying between them. The DNA for the CDR3 is TGCGCCAGCAGCCACCATCAGTCACCCCTCCACTTT. It codes for CASSHHQSPLHF.

This chain connects TRBV7-2 to TRBJ2-5; 8 bases agree with TRBD1. This CDR3 is 14 amino acids long. J was trimmed by 4 bases and V by 3 bases; bases with no gene match: 4. Looked up from germline, CDR1 is SGHTA and CDR2 is FQGNSA. Here the CDR3 reads CASSFDRGRETQYF. The CDR3 DNA follows: TGTGCCAGCAGCTTTGACAGGGGAAGAGAGACCCAGTACTTC. The full variable domain, in which reference TRBV7-2 and TRBJ2-5 provide the parts outside the CDR3, is GAGVSQSPSNKVTEKGKDVELRCDPISGHTALYWYRQSLGQGLEFLIYFQGNSAPDKSGLPSDRFSAERTGGSVSTLTIQRTQQEDSAVYLCASSFDRGRETQYFGPGTRLLVL.

This sequence joins TRBV30 and TRBJ2-1, with 9 nucleotides matching TRBD2. After removal of 0 bases from V and 7 bases from J, the junction contained 4 bases not matched to a gene. CDR1 is GTSNPN and CDR2 is SVGIG in the germline V gene (reference sequence). The CDR3 runs 14 residues. In nucleotides, the CDR3 is TGTGCCTGGAGTGTTGGGACTAGCTGGAATGAGCAGTTCTTC. Encoded protein: CAWSVGTSWNEQFF.

CDR3 sequence: CASSYKTSSYEQYF. The CDR3 nucleotides are TGTGCCAGCAGTTACAAGACAAGCTCCTACGAGCAGTACTTC. This chain connects TRBV27 to TRBJ2-7; D is unclear. V was clipped by 4 bases and J by 0 bases, with 10 bases between them. The CDR3 is 14 residues long. Germline CDR1 MNHEY, CDR2 SMNVEV (reference sequence).

This sequence joins TRBV5-6 and TRBJ1-2, with TRBD1 identical over 8 bases. The J segment lost 3 bases and the V segment lost 2 bases, leaving 9 bases of the junction unmatched. This CDR3 has 16 amino acids. The germline V gene has CDR1 SGHDT and CDR2 YYEEEE. The CDR3 nucleotides are TGTGCCAGCAGCTTACCGGGGACAGGAGAATACTATGGCTACACCTTC. Protein: CASSLPGTGEYYGYTF.

This clone was observed a handful of times. This chain uses TRBV25-1 with TRBJ2-7; 7 bases line up with TRBD2. The CDR3 has 17 residues. V trimming: 1 base; J trimming: 1 base; junction bases outside the gene matches: 10. Looked up from germline, CDR1 is MGHDK and CDR2 is SYGVNS. The CDR3 coding sequence is TGTGCCAGCAGTGAATCTGGGGGGAGGGCCCATTCCTACGAGCAGTACTTC. This codes for CASSESGGRAHSYEQYF.

The chain uses TRBV7-9 and TRBJ1-2; a possible D gene is TRBD1 (5 bases). This CDR3 has 13 residues. V gave up 5 bases and J gave up 5 bases, with 12 bases separating them. Germline V gives CDR1 SEHNR, CDR2 FQNEAQ (reference sequence). CDR3 nucleotides: TGTGCCAGCAGCACCAGACAGCCGTATGGCTACACCTTC. Translating it yields CASSTRQPYGYTF.

The chain has TRBV19 and TRBJ2-7, with TRBD2 identical over 7 bases. The CDR3 sequence is 17 residues long. Trimming took 2 bases from V and 3 from J; bases not matched to a gene: 13. Looked up from germline, CDR1 is LNHDA and CDR2 is SQIVND (reference sequence). The CDR3 sequence: CASSIRRSTGGGYEQYF. CDR3 bases: TGTGCCAGTAGTATAAGGCGGTCGACGGGAGGAGGCTACGAGCAGTACTTC.

The V and J genes are TRBV3-1 (or the pseudogene TRBV3-2) and TRBJ1-1; D uncertain. Trimming stripped 4 bases from V and 0 bases from J, with 18 bases between. CDR3 length: 17 amino acids. Looked up from germline, CDR1 is LGHDT and CDR2 is YNNKEL (reference sequence). The DNA for the CDR3 is TGTGCCAGCAGCCCCCGCTGGGTGGAGCTAATGAACACTGAAGCTTTCTTT. Translated, it gives CASSPRWVELMNTEAFF.

This clone was observed a single time. In nucleotides, the CDR3 is TGTGCCAGCAGCTTAGTTCTCGAACTAGCTATGGGGGTGCAGTACTTC. Amino acids: CASSLVLELAMGVQYF. The gene calls are TRBV11-2 and TRBJ2-7; tentative D call: TRBD2 (6 bases). Germline loops: CDR1 SGHAT, CDR2 FQNNGV. The V and J ends lost 1 base and 9 bases respectively, with 22 bases between them. There are 16 residues in the CDR3.

The rearrangement joins TRBV19 to TRBJ2-2; TRBD2 agrees at 8 bases. CDR3 length: 15 amino acids. Trimming cost V 6 bases and J 7 bases; bases outside gene matches: 10. The germline V gene encodes CDR1 LNHDA and CDR2 SQIVND (reference sequence). CDR3 residues: CASSTVVAGNGELFF. The DNA for the CDR3 is TGTGCCAGTAGCACCGTGGTAGCGGGGAACGGGGAGCTGTTTTTT.

The chain has TRBV27 and TRBJ2-3; 8 bases agree with TRBD1. Germline assignment: CDR1 MNHEY and CDR2 SMNVEV (reference sequence). The ends lost 5 bases at V and 1 base at J; junction bases unmatched: 14. The CDR3 contains 18 residues. CDR3 amino acids: CASSVLPGGDSGTDTQYF. The CDR3 DNA reads as TGTGCCAGCAGTGTTCTACCAGGGGGCGACTCTGGCACAGATACGCAGTATTTT.

The V gene is TRBV4-2, the J gene TRBJ1-5, with TRBD1 as a possible D gene (6 bases). This CDR3 comprises 16 residues. The germline CDR1 and CDR2 sequences are LGHNA and YNFKEQ. The germline V and J ends were trimmed by 2 bases and 0 bases, with 11 bases remaining between them. The CDR3 DNA reads as TGTGCCAGCAGCCAAACAGGGCAGATTAGCAATCAGCCCCAGCATTTT. It is translated as CASSQTGQISNQPQHF.

The CDR3 coding sequence is TGTGCCAGTAGTATTAGCGGGACAGCGTCTACCTACGAGCAGTACTTC. Its translation: CASSISGTASTYEQYF. This chain links TRBV19 with TRBJ2-7; perhaps TRBD2 as D (8 bases). In germline, CDR1 is LNHDA, CDR2 SQIVND (reference sequence). The CDR3 totals 16 residues. The germline V and J ends were trimmed by 3 bases and 2 bases, with 17 bases remaining between them.

V is TRBV10-2 and J is TRBJ1-6; D gene ambiguous. The CDR3 extends over 13 amino acids. The germline V and J ends were trimmed by 6 bases and 8 bases, with 11 bases remaining between them. CDR1 and CDR2 from the germline V gene are WSHSY and SAAADI. CDR3 coding DNA: TGCGCCAGCAGCGAGAATCGGGATTCACCCCTCCACTTT. Residues: CASSENRDSPLHF.

The chain couples TRBV11-2 to TRBJ2-1; D unresolved. Germline CDR1 SGHAT, CDR2 FQNNGV. With 5 bases removed from V and 6 bases from J, the gap between germline ends came to 5 bases. CDR3 length: 11 amino acids. The CDR3 nucleotides read TGTGCCAGCAGCGTTAGCAATGAGCAGTTCTTC. This encodes CASSVSNEQFF.

DNA for the CDR3: TGTGCCAGCAGCGCGGGACAGGGGGCGTGGGGTGGCTACACCTTC. Amino acid sequence: CASSAGQGAWGGYTF. The chain combines TRBV9 with TRBJ1-2; 12 positions agree with TRBD1. V lost 3 bases and J lost 7; bases outside the gene matches: 7. The CDR3 extends over 15 amino acids. In germline, CDR1 is SGDLS, CDR2 YYNGEE.

The J gene is TRBJ1-2, the V gene TRBV19, with D unresolved. The ends were cut back, 8 bases at V and 2 bases at J, with 9 bases in the middle. The length of the CDR3 is 12 residues. Germline-derived CDR1 and CDR2 are LNHDA and SQIVND (reference sequence). The CDR3: CASLEQNYGYTF. The CDR3 bases are TGTGCCAGTCTTGAACAGAACTATGGCTACACCTTC.

The chain is built from TRBV9 and TRBJ1-3; TRBD1 agrees at 8 bases. From germline, CDR1 is SGDLS and CDR2 YYNGEE. The CDR3 is 15 residues long. Losses at the gene ends were 3 bases for V and 2 bases for J; bases not matched to a gene: 4. CDR3 DNA sequence: TGTGCCAGCAGCGGGAAGACAGGGGCTGGAAACACCATATATTTT. This encodes CASSGKTGAGNTIYF.

V is TRBV3-1 (or the pseudogene TRBV3-2) and J is TRBJ2-6, with 10 bases that match TRBD2. Germline values: CDR1 LGHDT, CDR2 YNNKEL (reference sequence). V gave up 1 base and J gave up 0 bases; unmatched junction bases: 9. CDR3 length: 20 residues. The CDR3 loop is CASSQVKLAGCFSGANVLTF. The CDR3 coding sequence is TGTGCCAGCAGCCAAGTTAAACTAGCGGGGTGCTTCTCTGGGGCCAACGTCCTGACTTTC.

The chain combines TRBV9 with TRBJ2-1, with D possibly being TRBD1 (6 bases). Trimming removed 0 bases at V and 9 bases at J, with 16 bases between. This CDR3 is 15 amino acids long. Germline loops: CDR1 SGDLS, CDR2 YYNGEE. CDR3 amino acids: CASSVAGDILSEQFF. DNA of the CDR3: TGTGCCAGCAGCGTAGCAGGGGACATCTTAAGTGAGCAGTTCTTC.

The chain carries TRBV11-3 and TRBJ1-1; D unresolved. The CDR3 has 13 residues. Germline lookup yields CDR1 SGHNT and CDR2 YENEEA. Trimming shortened V by 0 bases and J by 3 bases, and 5 bases separated the two germline ends. CDR3 residues: CASSLDRYTEAFF. CDR3 coding DNA: TGTGCCAGCAGCTTAGACCGTTACACTGAAGCTTTCTTT.

The chain uses TRBV11-2 and TRBJ2-3; 11 bases are a match to TRBD2. Germline assignment: CDR1 SGHAT and CDR2 FQNNGV. CDR3 length equals 16 residues. The V gene end was trimmed by 6 bases and the J gene end by 3 bases; junction bases not matched to a gene: 8. CDR3 bases: TGTGCCAGCAGAACGATAGCGGGAGGGATGACAGATACGCAGTATTTT. Translation gives CASRTIAGGMTDTQYF.

Written as DNA, the CDR3 is TGTGCCACCAGTCAGGGGGCTGAGACCCAGTACTTC. Protein sequence: CATSQGAETQYF. This chain uses TRBV24-1 with TRBJ2-5; 8 bases agree with TRBD1. CDR3 length: 12 residues. From germline, CDR1 is KGHDR and CDR2 SFDVKD. The J segment lost 5 bases and the V segment lost 6 bases, leaving 1 base of the junction unmatched.

V gene TRBV19 combines with J gene TRBJ1-5; 7 bases fit TRBD1. The germline CDR1 and CDR2 sequences are LNHDA and SQIVND (reference sequence). Trimming removed 4 bases from V and 6 bases from J; junction bases left unmatched: 9. The CDR3 has 15 amino acids. The CDR3 DNA reads as TGTGCCAGTAGTAGCCTGTCAGGGGGTGGTCAGCCCCAGCATTTT. This sequence encodes CASSSLSGGGQPQHF.

The rearrangement links TRBV11-2 to TRBJ1-1; maybe TRBD1 (5 bases). Germline loops: CDR1 SGHAT, CDR2 FQNNGV. The CDR3 covers 12 residues. Trimming cost V 5 bases and J 7 bases, with 11 bases left between them. The CDR3 DNA reads as TGTGCCAGCAGCGCAGACAGATTTGAAGCTTTCTTT. The encoded protein is CASSADRFEAFF.

The genes are TRBV18 and TRBJ2-1; unclear D gene. Trimming left V 3 bases short and J 0 bases short, with 9 bases between. This CDR3 has 15 residues. CDR1 and CDR2 (germline): KGHSH, LQKENI. In nucleotides, the CDR3 is TGTGCCAGCTCACCCTCCGTGAGCTCCTACAATGAGCAGTTCTTC. It specifies CASSPSVSSYNEQFF.

The rearrangement uses TRBV13 and TRBJ2-1; 10 positions match TRBD2. Looked up from germline, CDR1 is PRHDT and CDR2 is FYEKMQ (reference sequence). This CDR3 contains 16 residues. V dropped 5 bases and J dropped 5; count of bases not matched to a gene: 9. This CDR3 reads CASSPRGTSANNEQFF. DNA of the CDR3: TGTGCCAGCAGCCCCCGAGGGACTAGCGCTAACAATGAGCAGTTCTTC.

This clone was observed a few times. The chain recombines TRBV28 with TRBJ1-3, with TRBD1 matching 8 bases. The CDR3 loop spans 16 amino acids. Germline assignment: CDR1 MDHEN and CDR2 SYDVKM. V dropped 2 bases and J dropped 2; count of bases not matched to a gene: 5. CDR3 protein: CASSLGPDRAGNTIYF. CDR3 DNA: TGTGCCAGCAGTTTAGGTCCGGACAGGGCTGGAAACACCATATATTTT.